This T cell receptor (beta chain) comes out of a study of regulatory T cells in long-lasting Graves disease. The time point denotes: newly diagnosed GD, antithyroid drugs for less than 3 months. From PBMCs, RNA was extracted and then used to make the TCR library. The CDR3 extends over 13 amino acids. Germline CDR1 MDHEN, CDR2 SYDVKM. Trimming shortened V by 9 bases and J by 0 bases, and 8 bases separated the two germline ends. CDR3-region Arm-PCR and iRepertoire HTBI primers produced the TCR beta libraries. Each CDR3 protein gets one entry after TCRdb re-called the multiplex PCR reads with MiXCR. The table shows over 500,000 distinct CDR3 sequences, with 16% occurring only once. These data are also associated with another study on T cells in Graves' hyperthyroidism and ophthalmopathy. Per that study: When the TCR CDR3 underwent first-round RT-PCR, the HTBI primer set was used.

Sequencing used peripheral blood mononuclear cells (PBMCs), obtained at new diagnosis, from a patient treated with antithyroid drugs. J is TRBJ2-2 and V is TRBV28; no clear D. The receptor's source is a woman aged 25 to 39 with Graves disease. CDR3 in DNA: TGTGCCAGTTCAGGCCCGAACACCGGGGAGCTGTTTTTT. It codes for CASSGPNTGELFF.